These 15 T cell receptor beta chains were sequenced from one sample in a study of T-cell memory formation after mild COVID-19 (dated by TCRdb to about 2021). The library was made by 5' RACE. Sequencing relied on an Illumina NovaSeq 6000. The public reads were quality trimmed at Q25 with fastp and then assembled into clones with MiXCR by TCRdb, keeping productive beta chains. For every CDR3 protein sequence, its rows merge into one entry that carries the most common genes and DNA. The sample has under 300,000 distinct CDR3 sequences on record, about a sixth of them singletons. The ten largest clones take up approximately 22% of the sample. Specimen: PBMCs or a T cell subset sorted from them (not recorded which). These TCRs come from a man younger than 35 who had mild COVID-19 (a few samples of this study predate the infection). The sample titles of this study are shuffled in the database, so cell type and time point are left out; the donor was told from shared clones.

This clonotype occurred a few times. The chain uses TRBV10-3 and TRBJ1-2, with D perhaps matching TRBD1 (5 bases). This CDR3 spans 13 amino acids. The germline gives CDR1 ENHRY, CDR2 SYGVKD. V was pared by 10 bases and J by 6 bases, with 18 bases between. CDR3 DNA sequence: TGTGCCACCAGGGCCCTCTCCGGAAATGGCTACACCTTC. It encodes CATRALSGNGYTF.

In this sample, this clonotype turned up a few times. V is TRBV24-1 and J is TRBJ1-2; D remains ambiguous. Germline lookup yields CDR1 KGHDR and CDR2 SFDVKD. V lost 4 bases and J lost 8, with 16 bases in between. The CDR3 has 14 residues. As DNA, the CDR3 is TGTGCCACCAGTGAATCCCCGGGGTCGGACGGCTACACCTTC. Protein: CATSESPGSDGYTF.

The genes are TRBV5-1 and TRBJ2-5; the D is unclear. Trimming stripped 4 bases from V and 0 bases from J, with 13 bases between. The CDR3 sequence is 15 residues long. The germline gives CDR1 SGHRS, CDR2 YFSETQ. CDR3 residues: CASSLGDGDQETQYF. The CDR3, as DNA: TGCGCCAGCAGCCTGGGTGATGGGGACCAAGAGACCCAGTACTTC.

A few counts support this clonotype. V gene TRBV4-3 combines with J gene TRBJ2-5; 8 bases are a match to TRBD2. The CDR3 has 15 residues. Germline V lookup: CDR1 LGHNA, CDR2 YSLEER. With 4 bases clipped from V and 5 bases from J, the junction kept 9 bases outside the gene matches. The CDR3 loop is CASSPTAGLGETQYF. CDR3 bases: TGCGCCAGCAGCCCAACGGCGGGACTAGGGGAGACCCAGTACTTC.

This clonotype was counted between two and nine times. This chain joins TRBV2 and TRBJ2-7; no reliable D call. Germline-derived CDR1 and CDR2 are SNHLY and FYNNEI. The CDR3 contains 13 residues. Trimming stripped 5 bases from V and 0 bases from J, with 8 bases between. Here the CDR3 reads CASSWVPSYEQYF. The DNA of the CDR3 is TGTGCCAGCAGTTGGGTCCCCTCCTACGAGCAGTACTTC. Complete variable domain (other parts from reference TRBV2 and TRBJ2-7): EPEVTQTPSHQVTQMGQEVILRCVPISNHLYFYWYRQILGQKVEFLVSFYNNEISEKSEIFDDQFSVERPDGSNFTLKIRSTKLEDSAMYFCASSWVPSYEQYFGPGTRLTVT.

V gene TRBV4-1 combines with J gene TRBJ1-2, with TRBD1 identical over 7 bases. This CDR3 is 15 amino acids long. The ends lost 1 base at V and 6 bases at J; junction bases unmatched: 8. Germline V gene sequence: CDR1 MGHRA, CDR2 YSYEKL. The CDR3 region is CASSQVQGRGHGYTF. CDR3 nucleotides: TGCGCCAGCAGCCAAGTTCAGGGGAGGGGGCATGGCTACACCTTC.

The V gene is TRBV10-2, the J gene TRBJ1-6, with D possibly TRBD1 on 5 matching bases. The V end lost 6 bases, the J end lost 11 bases, and 8 bases lay between the germline ends. The CDR3 sequence is 11 residues long. Germline V gene sequence: CDR1 WSHSY, CDR2 SAAADI. CDR3 sequence (DNA): TGCGCCAGCAGGGAGGGACCACCCCTCCACTTT. It yields the protein CASREGPPLHF.

The chain joins TRBV10-2 to TRBJ1-5, with a weak D call TRBD1 (5 bases). The length of the CDR3 is 14 residues. Trimming removed 0 bases from V and 7 bases from J, with 10 bases in between. Per the germline V gene, CDR1 is WSHSY and CDR2 is SAAADI. DNA for the CDR3: TGCGCCAGCAGTGAGTCGTGGGGGTCCCAGCCCCAGCATTTT. It codes for CASSESWGSQPQHF.

This chain joins TRBV20-1 and TRBJ1-2; D gene unclear. V was clipped by 5 bases and J by 5 bases, with 12 bases between them. From germline, CDR1 is DFQATT and CDR2 SNEGSKA (reference sequence). The CDR3 runs 12 residues. For the CDR3, the DNA is TGCAGTGCTCCTACAGAGACTTATGGCTACACCTTC. It encodes CSAPTETYGYTF.

This clonotype was observed a handful of times. The J gene is TRBJ1-3, the V gene TRBV27; D unresolved. The germline V and J ends were trimmed by 6 bases and 4 bases, with 13 bases remaining between them. Germline CDR1 MNHEY, CDR2 SMNVEV (reference sequence). The CDR3 length is 14 residues. The CDR3 region is CASSPLGSGNTIYF. The CDR3 DNA follows: TGTGCCAGCAGCCCTCTGGGTTCCGGAAACACCATATATTTT.

The chain carries TRBV4-1 and TRBJ1-6; D remains unclear. The CDR3 is 16 amino acids. Germline assignment: CDR1 MGHRA and CDR2 YSYEKL. V lost 0 bases, J lost 9 bases, and 15 bases lay in between. CDR3 DNA: TGCGCCAGCAGCCAAGAGGAGCCTAAGCGGGGTTCACCCCTCCACTTT. As protein: CASSQEEPKRGSPLHF.

This clonotype came up many times. The J gene is TRBJ2-1, the V gene TRBV12-3 or TRBV12-4; D call uncertain. V lost 5 bases and J 4 bases, leaving 12 bases between the germline ends. The CDR3 extends over 14 amino acids. CDR3 residues: CASSPDGRYNEQFF. The CDR3 DNA sequence: TGTGCCAGCAGTCCGGACGGGCGATACAATGAGCAGTTCTTC.

In its sample, this clonotype was seen a few times. The chain employs TRBV20-1 and TRBJ1-6; possible D gene TRBD1, 5 bases. The CDR3 is 12 amino acids. The V gene's germline CDR1 is DFQATT and CDR2 SNEGSKA (reference sequence). The V end was cut by 5 bases, the J end by 14 bases, with 16 bases between. The CDR3 sequence is CSASGGGMTLHF. The CDR3 DNA sequence: TGCAGTGCTTCAGGCGGGGGGATGACCCTCCACTTT.

V usage is TRBV6-1 and J usage is TRBJ2-7, with D possibly being TRBD2 (5 bases). The V and J ends lost 6 bases and 0 bases respectively, with 15 bases between them. The CDR3 runs 15 residues. Germline-derived CDR1 and CDR2 are MNHNS and SASEGT. CDR3 sequence reads: CASSPGEPSSYEQYV. The CDR3 bases are TGTGCCAGCAGCCCCGGGGAGCCCAGCTCCTACGAGCAGTACGTC.

This clonotype turned up a few times. V gene TRBV4-1 combines with J gene TRBJ1-2, with TRBD1 identical over 8 bases. Germline CDR1 and CDR2: MGHRA and YSYEKL. J gave up 9 bases and V 4 bases, and 7 bases lay outside the gene matches. CDR3 length: 13 amino acids. The CDR3 loop reads CASSRPGTGRYTF. CDR3 coding DNA: TGCGCCAGCAGCCGCCCCGGGACAGGACGCTACACCTTC.